These 30 T cell receptor beta chains originate from one sample sequenced in a study of technical replicates of blood from several donors. Sequencing was performed with immunoSEQ multiplex PCR; in TCRdb, only in-frame clones are kept and a portion is missing. This sample has approximately 64,000 clones; 70% to 90% occur once, and the top ten carry approximately 5.1%. The source material was PBMCs. The source of these receptors is a human donor in good health. Some clones in this sample may be carry-over from other donors' samples.

The chain combines TRBV4-3 with TRBJ2-7, with 9 bases that match TRBD1. This CDR3 has 13 residues. V shed 4 bases, J shed 6 bases, and the junction held 4 bases outside the gene matches. Germline loops: CDR1 LGHNA, CDR2 YSLEER. DNA of the CDR3: TGCGCCAGCAGCCCGGACAGGGGACGCGAGCAGTACTTC. Translating it yields CASSPDRGREQYF.

This clone was detected once. V is TRBV5-5 and J is TRBJ2-7, with D perhaps TRBD1 (5 bases). Germline V gene data show CDR1 as SGHKS and CDR2 as YYEKEE (reference sequence). The CDR3 has 13 amino acids. V was clipped by 0 bases and J by 3 bases, with 7 bases between them. The DNA of the CDR3 is TGTGCCAGCAGCTTGGCAGGGTACTACGAGCAGTACTTC. Protein sequence: CASSLAGYYEQYF.

CDR3 sequence (DNA): TGTGCCAGCAGCCAAGGGCTAGCGGGAATCCATGAGCAGTTCTTC. Amino acids: CASSQGLAGIHEQFF. This chain connects TRBV14 to TRBJ2-1; the match to TRBD2 covers 9 bases. V lost 1 base and J lost 8; bases outside the gene matches: 6. The CDR3 runs 15 residues. CDR1 and CDR2 from the germline V gene are SGHDN and FVKESK.

This chain connects TRBV5-1 to TRBJ1-1; no definite D call. V lost 5 bases to trimming and J lost 2 bases, with 10 bases between them. This CDR3 spans 13 amino acids. CDR1 is SGHRS and CDR2 is YFSETQ in the germline V gene. The CDR3: CASSPTLNTEAFF. The CDR3 nucleotides are TGCGCCAGCAGTCCGACACTTAACACTGAAGCTTTCTTT.

The CDR3 here is CASSQPDEGTEAFF. Written as DNA, the CDR3 is TGTGCCAGCAGCCAACCGGACGAGGGCACTGAAGCTTTCTTT. The chain carries TRBV14 and TRBJ1-1; D remains ambiguous. Germline-derived CDR1 and CDR2 are SGHDN and FVKESK. Trimming removed 2 bases at V and 4 bases at J, with 11 bases between. This CDR3 has 14 residues.

The chain combines TRBV19 with TRBJ2-2; D may be TRBD1 (5 bases). V lost 10 bases and J lost 2, with 11 bases in between. CDR1 and CDR2 (germline): LNHDA, SQIVND (reference sequence). The CDR3 has 13 residues. In DNA form, the CDR3 reads TGTGCCATACAGGACATCAACACCGGGGAGCTGTTTTTT. Translated: CAIQDINTGELFF.

The chain joins TRBV10-2 to TRBJ2-7; TRBD2 agrees at 8 bases. V lost 5 bases and J lost 2; bases outside the gene matches: 5. This CDR3 contains 14 residues. CDR1 WSHSY and CDR2 SAAADI come from the germline V gene. The CDR3 DNA follows: TGCGCCAGCAGTATAGCGGGGACCACCTACGAGCAGTACTTC. Translated, it gives CASSIAGTTYEQYF.

The chain uses TRBV7-2 and TRBJ1-6; TRBD1 is a possible D gene (5 bases). This CDR3 contains 14 residues. Trimming cost V 5 bases and J 6 bases, with 11 bases left between them. Germline lookup yields CDR1 SGHTA and CDR2 FQGNSA. Here the CDR3 DNA reads TGTGCCAGCAGCCCGGCGGGGGGTAATTCACCCCTCCACTTT. The encoded protein is CASSPAGGNSPLHF. Drawing the rest from reference TRBV7-2 and TRBJ1-6, the complete variable domain is GAGVSQSPSNKVTEKGKDVELRCDPISGHTALYWYRQSLGQGLEFLIYFQGNSAPDKSGLPSDRFSAERTGGSVSTLTIQRTQQEDSAVYLCASSPAGGNSPLHFGNGTRLTVT.

This rearrangement joins TRBV2 to TRBJ1-2; 11 bases line up with TRBD1. The CDR3 sequence is 14 residues long. Germline CDR1 is SNHLY and CDR2 is FYNNEI. V trimming: 4 bases; J trimming: 4 bases; junction bases outside the gene matches: 2. The CDR3 nucleotides read TGTGCCAGCAGTGGGACAGGGGGCATCTATGGCTACACCTTC. As protein: CASSGTGGIYGYTF.

This chain uses TRBV7-9 with TRBJ2-1; 7 nucleotides agree with TRBD2. With 5 bases clipped from V and 6 bases from J, the junction kept 4 bases outside the gene matches. In germline, CDR1 is SEHNR, CDR2 FQNEAQ (reference sequence). This CDR3 spans 13 amino acids. The CDR3 loop reads CASSPWGGNEQFF. The CDR3 DNA reads TGTGCCAGCAGCCCCTGGGGGGGCAATGAGCAGTTCTTC.

The genes are TRBV30 and TRBJ1-6, with D unclear. The CDR3 is made up of 13 amino acids. Germline CDR1 is GTSNPN and CDR2 is SVGIG (reference sequence). V shed 5 bases and J shed 7 bases, with 12 bases lying between them. The DNA for the CDR3 is TGTGCCTGGCATACCGTTGGCAATTCACCCCTCCACTTT. Its protein is CAWHTVGNSPLHF.

This chain joins TRBV4-3 and TRBJ2-1, with 9 nucleotides matching TRBD2. Germline CDR1 LGHNA, CDR2 YSLEER. The CDR3 has 16 amino acids. Trimming took 0 bases from V and 6 from J; bases not matched to a gene: 6. DNA of the CDR3: TGCGCCAGCAGCCAAGATAGCGGGCGGGGGGGCAATGAGCAGTTCTTC. Translating gives CASSQDSGRGGNEQFF.

The chain carries TRBV2 and TRBJ2-7; perhaps TRBD2 as D (6 bases). Germline values: CDR1 SNHLY, CDR2 FYNNEI. V was pared by 7 bases and J by 4 bases, with 8 bases between. This CDR3 is built from 11 residues. CDR3 sequence (DNA): TGTGCCAGCATTCGGGAGTACGAGCAGTACTTC. Translated: CASIREYEQYF.

A single count supports this clone. This chain joins TRBV6-5 and TRBJ2-1; D might be TRBD1 (6 bases). The CDR3 sequence is 15 residues long. Trimming cost V 6 bases and J 1 base, with 13 bases left between them. Germline-derived CDR1 and CDR2 are MNHEY and SVGAGI. In DNA, the CDR3 is TGTGCCAGCAGCCGAGGGGGAGTTTCCTACAATGAGCAGTTCTTC. This translates into CASSRGGVSYNEQFF.

The genes are TRBV7-2 and TRBJ2-5; 10 nucleotides agree with TRBD2. The germline V gene encodes CDR1 SGHTA and CDR2 FQGNSA. V was pared by 4 bases and J by 2 bases, with 4 bases of the junction left unmatched. There are 15 residues in the CDR3. Here the CDR3 DNA reads TGTGCCAGCAGCTCATCTAGCGGGGGACAAGAGACCCAGTACTTC. It codes for CASSSSSGGQETQYF.

The chain recombines TRBV6-5 with TRBJ2-5; 8 nucleotides line up with TRBD1. CDR1 and CDR2 (germline): MNHEY, SVGAGI. The V segment lost 6 bases and the J segment 3 bases; nucleotides outside the gene matches: 9. This CDR3 has 15 residues. The CDR3 DNA sequence: TGTGCCAGCAGCCCTGGGACAGGCGGAAAAGAGACCCAGTACTTC. This translates into CASSPGTGGKETQYF.

The count of this clone is one. The rearrangement joins TRBV4-3 to TRBJ2-7; 9 bases are shared with TRBD1. This CDR3 contains 14 residues. Trimming cost V 4 bases and J 2 bases; bases outside gene matches: 3. Germline V lookup: CDR1 LGHNA, CDR2 YSLEER. CDR3 nucleotide sequence: TGCGCCAGCAGCCTTTGGACAGGGGCCTACGAGCAGTACTTC. It translates to CASSLWTGAYEQYF.

The chain combines TRBV6-6 with TRBJ1-5, with D uncertain. V lost 4 bases, J lost 3 bases, and 4 bases lay in between. Germline CDR1 is MNHNY and CDR2 is SVGAGI (reference sequence). This CDR3 comprises 12 residues. The CDR3 region is CASSSFNQPQHF. CDR3 coding DNA: TGTGCCAGCAGTTCCTTCAATCAGCCCCAGCATTTT.

The J gene is TRBJ1-6, the V gene TRBV28; TRBD1 might be the D (6 bases). Trimming took off 2 bases at V and 9 bases at J, with 11 bases between the two ends. This CDR3 comprises 14 residues. CDR1 is MDHEN, CDR2 SYDVKM, per germline. The CDR3 reads CASSLPGEGSPLHF. DNA of the CDR3: TGTGCCAGCAGTTTACCAGGGGAAGGTTCACCCCTCCACTTT.

The chain recombines TRBV4-2 with TRBJ2-5; weak D call: TRBD2 (6 bases). This CDR3 has 15 amino acids. Trimming left V 1 base short and J 3 bases short, with 12 bases between. Germline V gene sequence: CDR1 LGHNA, CDR2 YNFKEQ. This chain's CDR3 is CASSQGEAGKETQYF. The DNA for the CDR3 is TGTGCCAGCAGCCAAGGGGAGGCGGGGAAAGAGACCCAGTACTTC.

As to this clone: The same CDR3 is also encoded by other DNA sequences in this sample. The chain has TRBV4-1 and TRBJ2-1; 8 positions match TRBD2. V was clipped by 1 base and J by 6 bases; unmatched bases: 8. Germline lookup yields CDR1 MGHRA and CDR2 YSYEKL. This CDR3 is 16 amino acids long. The CDR3 region is CASSQVGGRTSNEQFF. Written as DNA, the CDR3 is TGCGCCAGCAGCCAAGTGGGCGGGAGGACGAGCAATGAGCAGTTCTTC.

The rearrangement uses TRBV5-1 and TRBJ2-3, with 10 bases aligning to TRBD1. V gave up 3 bases and J gave up 5 bases; unmatched junction bases: 6. In germline, CDR1 is SGHRS, CDR2 YFSETQ. This CDR3 contains 15 residues. CDR3 residues: CASSSTGGRGDTQYF. In DNA, the CDR3 is TGCGCCAGCAGCTCGACAGGGGGCCGAGGAGATACGCAGTATTTT.

This clone was observed a few times. The chain links TRBV2 to TRBJ2-6, with D maybe TRBD1 (6 bases). V lost 5 bases, J lost 4 bases, and 12 bases lay in between. This CDR3 is 15 amino acids long. Germline CDR1 and CDR2: SNHLY and FYNNEI. CDR3 loop: CASSSQGGGANVLTF. The DNA of the CDR3 is TGTGCCAGCAGTTCACAGGGCGGCGGGGCCAACGTCCTGACTTTC. The whole variable domain, filled in from reference TRBV2 and TRBJ2-6, reads EPEVTQTPSHQVTQMGQEVILRCVPISNHLYFYWYRQILGQKVEFLVSFYNNEISEKSEIFDDQFSVERPDGSNFTLKIRSTKLEDSAMYFCASSSQGGGANVLTFGAGSRLTVL.

V usage is TRBV25-1 and J usage is TRBJ2-3; a weak D match, TRBD1 (5 bases). V lost 6 bases and J lost 1, with 14 bases in between. Germline V gene sequence: CDR1 MGHDK, CDR2 SYGVNS. This CDR3 contains 15 residues. The CDR3 protein is CASSPVLGGTDTQYF. The CDR3 nucleotides read TGTGCCAGCAGCCCAGTATTAGGGGGCACAGATACGCAGTATTTT.

The rearrangement links TRBV7-7 to TRBJ2-1, with TRBD1 identical over 8 bases. Germline V gene lookup returns CDR1 SSHAT and CDR2 FNYEAQ (reference sequence). With 4 bases clipped from V and 9 bases from J, the junction kept 5 bases outside the gene matches. There are 13 residues in the CDR3. CDR3 residues: CASSSTGVAEQFF. The CDR3 DNA reads TGTGCCAGCAGCTCGACAGGGGTTGCTGAGCAGTTCTTC.

This chain links TRBV9 with TRBJ2-7, with 7 nucleotides matching TRBD2. The CDR3 has 14 amino acids. Germline V CDR1 and CDR2: SGDLS, YYNGEE. Losses at the gene ends were 4 bases for V and 4 bases for J; bases not matched to a gene: 8. CDR3 nucleotides: TGTGCCAGCAGCCCCACATGGGGAGGGTACGAGCAGTACTTC. Residues: CASSPTWGGYEQYF.

V usage is TRBV4-3 and J usage is TRBJ2-2; D ambiguous. The CDR3 covers 15 residues. Looked up from germline, CDR1 is LGHNA and CDR2 is YSLEER. The ends were cut back, 0 bases at V and 1 base at J, with 6 bases in the middle. The CDR3 spells CASSQDIMNTGELFF. The CDR3, as DNA: TGCGCCAGCAGCCAAGATATTATGAACACCGGGGAGCTGTTTTTT.

The chain recombines TRBV7-2 with TRBJ2-1, with unresolved D. Trimming took 5 bases from V and 9 from J, leaving 8 bases between them. CDR1 and CDR2 from the germline V gene are SGHTA and FQGNSA. The CDR3 is made up of 11 amino acids. CDR3 in DNA: TGTGCCAGCAGCGTGGAGAGTGAGCAGTTCTTC. Protein product: CASSVESEQFF.

This chain uses TRBV5-1 with TRBJ2-1, with 7 bases lining up with TRBD2. V shed 4 bases and J 8 bases; nucleotides not matched to a gene: 9. Germline V gives CDR1 SGHRS, CDR2 YFSETQ. CDR3 size: 14 residues. The CDR3 spells CASSPRLAEDEQFF. The CDR3 nucleotides read TGCGCCAGCAGCCCCCGACTAGCCGAGGATGAGCAGTTCTTC.

This clone has just one count. J is TRBJ2-2 and V is TRBV5-4; 7 bases line up with TRBD1. The CDR3 loop spans 15 amino acids. Trimming took 4 bases from V and 2 from J; bases not matched to a gene: 5. Germline V CDR1 and CDR2: SGHNT, YYREEE (reference sequence). The CDR3 protein is CASSPGQRNTGELFF. The CDR3 DNA sequence: TGTGCCAGCAGCCCGGGACAGAGAAACACCGGGGAGCTGTTTTTT. Full variable domain (rest looked up from reference TRBV5-4 and TRBJ2-2): ETGVTQSPTHLIKTRGQQVTLRCSSQSGHNTVSWYQQALGQGPQFIFQYYREEENGRGNFPPRFSGLQFPNYSSELNVNALELDDSALYLCASSPGQRNTGELFFGEGSRLTVL.